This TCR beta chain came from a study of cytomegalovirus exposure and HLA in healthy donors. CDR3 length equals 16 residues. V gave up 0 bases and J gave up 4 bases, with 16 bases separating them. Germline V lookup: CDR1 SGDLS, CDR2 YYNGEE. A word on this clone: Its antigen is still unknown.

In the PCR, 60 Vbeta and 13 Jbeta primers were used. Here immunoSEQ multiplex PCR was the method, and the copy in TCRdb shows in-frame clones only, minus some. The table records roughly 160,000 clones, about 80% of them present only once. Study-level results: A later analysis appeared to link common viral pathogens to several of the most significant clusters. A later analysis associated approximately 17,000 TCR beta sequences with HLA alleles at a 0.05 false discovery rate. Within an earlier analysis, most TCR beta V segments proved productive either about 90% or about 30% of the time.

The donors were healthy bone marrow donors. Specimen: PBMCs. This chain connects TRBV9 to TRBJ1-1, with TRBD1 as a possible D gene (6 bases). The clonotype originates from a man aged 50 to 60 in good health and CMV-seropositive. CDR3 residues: CASSVGAGAMGTEAFF. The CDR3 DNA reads TGTGCCAGCAGCGTAGGGGCAGGGGCAATGGGCACTGAAGCTTTCTTT.